This T cell receptor (beta chain) was recovered during a study of blood T cell repertoires in COVID-19. The CDR3 covers 16 residues. CDR1 and CDR2 from the germline V gene are SGHTA and FQGNSA. Trimming stripped 1 base from V and 6 bases from J, with 17 bases between. Clones were sequenced by immunoSEQ multiplex PCR, and TCRdb holds only the in-frame ones, with some missing. In the table there are 150,000 to 200,000 clones, approximately 85% of which are singletons. The participants were between about 18 and 90 years old and came from about two dozen US areas. The chain is built from TRBV7-2 and TRBJ2-3; D is perhaps TRBD2 (6 bases). Sequenced material: PBMCs or T cells enriched from blood (not recorded which). The clonotype originates from a man aged 40-55 years who had recovered from COVID-19. DNA for the CDR3: TGTGCCAGCAGCTTAGTAAGACTAGGAGGGAGGGATACGCAGTATTTT. It is translated as CASSLVRLGGRDTQYF. Supplemented by reference TRBV7-2 and TRBJ2-3, the full variable domain reads GAGVSQSPSNKVTEKGKDVELRCDPISGHTALYWYRQSLGQGLEFLIYFQGNSAPDKSGLPSDRFSAERTGGSVSTLTIQRTQQEDSAVYLCASSLVRLGGRDTQYFGPGTRLTVL.